The subject of this entry is one TCR beta chain. TCR beta rearrangements were amplified from peripheral blood genomic DNA. Multiplex touch-down PCR with TRB-A/B primers amplified rearranged V-D-J TRB sequences. Each CDR3 protein gets one entry after TCRdb re-called the multiplex PCR reads with MiXCR. This table holds over 15,000 distinct CDR3 sequences, roughly 37% found once. This specimen comes from a study of T cell repertoires in aging, cancer and after chemotherapy. Germline CDR1 and CDR2: MNHEY and SVGEGT. This CDR3 has 13 amino acids. J lost 9 bases, V lost 6 bases, and 3 bases had no gene match.

V gene TRBV6-2 or TRBV6-3 combines with J gene TRBJ2-1, with TRBD2 identical over 12 bases. The TCR comes from a human donor with a solid tumor. Sample: blood. CDR3 sequence (DNA): TGTGCCAGCAGAACGACTAGCGGGAGTGAGCAGTTCTTC. Its protein is CASRTTSGSEQFF.